This T cell receptor (beta chain) was found in a study of T cell responses to AZD1222 COVID-19 vaccine (dated by TCRdb to the early 2020s). Study-wide context: TCR sequencing was performed for roughly 240 trial participants, of whom around 200 were given two doses of AZD1222 and 26 were given two doses of MenACWY control vaccine. Trial participants were enrolled into age subgroups of 18-55, 56-69 and 70-plus years, which contained about 150, 28 and 57 TCR-sequenced participants, respectively.

The CDR3 regions of human TCRbeta chains were analyzed by immunosequencing. For the original study's pipeline: TCRs in the repertoires were matched against a reference library of SARS-CoV-2-specific TCRs that had been generated with the MIRA antigen-specificity platform. Breadth was defined as the fraction of unique TCRs that were SARS-CoV-2-associated. Depth was defined as the fraction of total T cells that were SARS-CoV-2-associated. Using the MIRA data, every spike-specific TCR was mapped to the spike region that the TCR reacted to and assigned to either a CD4 or a CD8 class. Log10-transformed breadth and depth values were compared by one-way ANOVA with Sidak's multiple comparisons tests. This is the immuneACCESS table as TCRdb keeps it, with only in-frame sequences that have V and J called. A part of the clones is gone; compared with another copy, unresolved V genes explain less than half, and the rest is unexplained. V, J and clone size derive from that table, while D and trimming were established from the DNA sequence. This sample lists tens of thousands of clones; roughly 87% were detected once. The ten top clones hold about 28% of the sample.

What this sample's time point label stands for: about 28 days (+/-7) after the second vaccine dose. AZD1222 recipients with second doses at about 4 weeks or about 12 weeks were pooled, because spike-specific TCR depth and breadth did not differ between schedules. The vaccinee samples were drawn from two UK trials, COV001 and COV002, one of which was a single-blind randomized controlled phase 2/3 trial testing AZD1222 (ChAdOx1 nCoV-19) in healthy adults. For TCRbeta chain sequencing, PBMC samples from trial participants were taken at day 0 and at day 28 after the second dose. What the research found in general, with its limitations: Reportedly, almost half of the unique spike-specific TCRs recognized epitopes lying outside the regions that are mutated in the B.1.351 and B.1.1.7 variants. No day 14 peak-response samples were available, so repertoires were characterized only after the peak T cell response. Vaccine-associated CD4 TCRs spanned the whole spike protein, with dominant responses in regions 160-218 and 743-854. Conclusions about previously exposed vaccinees are limited because only five to seven AZD1222 recipients were SARS-CoV-2 seropositive at baseline. After two AZD1222 doses, both the breadth and the depth of spike-specific TCRs were significantly higher than at day 0 and than in MenACWY recipients. Most participants were white British and females outnumbered males, and the authors suggested that clonal diversity may have been underestimated. In the small 56-69-year group, the increase in depth fell short of significance, most likely because of low power.

Turning to this clone: Its antigen remains undetermined. No quality values exist for individual bases; no much larger clone is one base distant. Other DNA sequences in the sample encode the same CDR3.

The receptor was derived from an adult who received the AZD1222 COVID-19 vaccine. The sequenced sample was peripheral blood, obtained 28 days after the second AZD1222 dose.

The CDR3 region reads CASSSSSYEQYF. The DNA sequence reads TGTGCCAGCAGTTCCAGCTCCTACGAGCAGTACTTC. The rearranged segments are TRBV6-5 and TRBJ2-7, with the D gene not clear enough to name. Reading the germline V gene gives CDR1 MNHEY and CDR2 SVGAGI. The CDR3, cysteine through phenylalanine, is 12 amino acids long. The sequence is cut down to CDR3 DNA, 36 bases in frame from base 1. V drops 4 bases and J drops 0 bases, leaving 4 bases in between.